The 9 T cell receptor beta chains below come from one sample, sequenced in a study of T cell responses to AZD1222 COVID-19 vaccine (dated by TCRdb to about 2021). The sample's time point label is to be understood as: baseline before first vaccination. Preparation of the library involved the immunoSEQ multiplex PCR assay. Drawn from immuneACCESS, this table holds only the in-frame rearrangements with V and J called that TCRdb kept. Clones are partly lost; checked studies trace under half to an unresolved V gene and leave the rest unexplained. The sample data list roughly 85,000 clones, and roughly 90% of these were observed just once. The top ten hold about 7% of the sample. The sample was peripheral blood, taken on day 0 of AZD1222 vaccination. These receptors originate from an adult in good health.

This rearrangement joins TRBV6-5 to TRBJ2-5; a weak D match, TRBD2 (6 bases). The germline gives CDR1 MNHEY, CDR2 SVGAGI. This CDR3 contains 16 residues. V lost 0 bases to trimming and J lost 4 bases, with 15 bases between them. The CDR3 sequence is CASSYSGTPGGETQYF. In DNA form, the CDR3 reads TGTGCCAGCAGTTACTCCGGGACCCCCGGGGGAGAGACCCAGTACTTC.

The chain links TRBV30 to TRBJ1-6; no clear D. This CDR3 region has 13 residues. The V end was cut by 2 bases, the J end by 4 bases, with 6 bases between. Germline lookup yields CDR1 GTSNPN and CDR2 SVGIG (reference sequence). CDR3 in amino acids: CAWSPRYNSPLHF. CDR3 coding DNA: TGTGCCTGGAGTCCAAGATATAATTCACCCCTCCACTTT.

V and J are TRBV10-3 and TRBJ1-5, with D perhaps matching TRBD1 (6 bases). Germline V gene lookup returns CDR1 ENHRY and CDR2 SYGVKD. The CDR3 consists of 15 residues. V was pared by 0 bases and J by 2 bases, with 8 bases between. The CDR3 sequence: CAISESGGGNQPQHF. As DNA, the CDR3 is TGTGCCATCAGTGAGTCCGGGGGCGGCAATCAGCCCCAGCATTTT.

This chain connects TRBV7-9 to TRBJ2-3; TRBD2 aligns across 16 bases. This CDR3 comprises 19 residues. In germline, CDR1 is SEHNR, CDR2 FQNEAQ (reference sequence). The ends lost 4 bases at V and 3 bases at J; junction bases unmatched: 10. CDR3 sequence (DNA): TGTGCCAGCAGCTCCGGGACTAGCGGGGGGGCTGGGGGAACAGATACGCAGTATTTT. It specifies CASSSGTSGGAGGTDTQYF.

The V call is TRBV6-6, the J call TRBJ1-1; D gene uncertain. Trimming removed 6 bases from V and 4 bases from J, with 9 bases in between. Germline CDR1 MNHNY, CDR2 SVGAGI (reference sequence). The CDR3 is made up of 12 amino acids. The CDR3 region is CASRHDGTEAFF. CDR3 DNA sequence: TGTGCCAGCAGGCATGATGGCACTGAAGCTTTCTTT.

The V gene is TRBV11-2, the J gene TRBJ1-3, with unresolved D. The CDR3 runs 14 residues. The V gene's germline CDR1 is SGHAT and CDR2 FQNNGV. V lost 3 bases to trimming and J lost 1 base, with 7 bases between them. The CDR3 nucleotides read TGTGCCAGCAGCTTCGTTTCGTCTGGAAACACCATATATTTT. Protein product: CASSFVSSGNTIYF. The whole variable domain, filled in from reference TRBV11-2 and TRBJ1-3, reads EAGVAQSPRYKIIEKRQSVAFWCNPISGHATLYWYQQILGQGPKLLIQFQNNGVVDDSQLPKDRFSAERLKGVDSTLKIQPAKLEDSAVYLCASSFVSSGNTIYFGEGSWLTVV.

This chain connects TRBV18 to TRBJ1-1; 10 nucleotides match TRBD1. The CDR3 totals 14 residues. CDR1 and CDR2 (germline): KGHSH, LQKENI. Unmatched junction bases numbered 2, after V lost 3 bases and J lost 4 bases. The CDR3 protein is CASSPGQGPTEAFF. The CDR3 DNA is TGTGCCAGCTCACCGGGACAGGGGCCCACTGAAGCTTTCTTT.

CDR3 nucleotides: TGTGCCATCACCCCCACAGGGGGTGCTGAAGCTTTCTTT. Protein sequence: CAITPTGGAEAFF. The chain recombines TRBV10-3 with TRBJ1-1; 8 nucleotides agree with TRBD1. J lost 6 bases, V lost 7 bases, and 7 bases had no gene match. CDR1 is ENHRY and CDR2 is SYGVKD in the germline V gene. The CDR3 is made up of 13 amino acids.

This clone came up once. The chain recombines TRBV7-2 with TRBJ2-7, with D possibly TRBD1 on 6 matching bases. The V and J ends lost 0 bases and 5 bases respectively, with 14 bases between them. Germline lookup yields CDR1 SGHTA and CDR2 FQGNSA. The CDR3 spans 15 residues. Here the CDR3 reads CASSLARSGDDEQYF. As DNA, the CDR3 is TGTGCCAGCAGCTTAGCAAGGTCAGGGGACGACGAGCAGTACTTC.